One sample yielded the 3 T cell receptor beta chains listed below, sequenced in a study of blood T cell repertoires in COVID-19. Profiled with immunoSEQ multiplex PCR; TCRdb holds only in-frame clones, not every one. The data show 250,000 to 300,000 clones, with approximately 83% seen just once and under 2.5% held by the top ten. Sequenced material: PBMCs or T cells enriched from blood (not recorded which). The receptors shown here come from a woman aged 50 to 60 who had recovered from COVID-19.

In DNA, the CDR3 is TGCAGTGCTAGGGACAGGGAAGCTTTCTTT. It yields the protein CSARDREAFF. The chain is built from TRBV20-1 and TRBJ1-1, with TRBD1 matching 7 bases. V lost 3 bases and J lost 8; bases outside the gene matches: 0. CDR1 is DFQATT and CDR2 is SNEGSKA in the germline V gene (reference sequence). This CDR3 region has 10 residues.

The chain links TRBV7-2 to TRBJ2-7, with D possibly matching TRBD1 (6 bases). The CDR3 sequence is 13 residues long. CDR1 is SGHTA and CDR2 is FQGNSA in the germline V gene. Between the trimmed V and J ends, which lost 4 bases and 4 bases, there was a span of 11 bases. CDR3 in DNA: TGTGCCAGCAGCTCGGCCCAGGGGTACGAGCAGTACTTC. This gives the protein CASSSAQGYEQYF.

V and J are TRBV13 and TRBJ2-1; 10 positions agree with TRBD2. V trimming: 2 bases; J trimming: 5 bases; junction bases outside the gene matches: 6. The CDR3 sequence is 16 residues long. The germline gives CDR1 PRHDT, CDR2 FYEKMQ (reference sequence). CDR3 loop: CASSLKREGADNEQFF. CDR3 nucleotide sequence: TGTGCCAGCAGCTTAAAGCGGGAGGGAGCCGACAATGAGCAGTTCTTC.